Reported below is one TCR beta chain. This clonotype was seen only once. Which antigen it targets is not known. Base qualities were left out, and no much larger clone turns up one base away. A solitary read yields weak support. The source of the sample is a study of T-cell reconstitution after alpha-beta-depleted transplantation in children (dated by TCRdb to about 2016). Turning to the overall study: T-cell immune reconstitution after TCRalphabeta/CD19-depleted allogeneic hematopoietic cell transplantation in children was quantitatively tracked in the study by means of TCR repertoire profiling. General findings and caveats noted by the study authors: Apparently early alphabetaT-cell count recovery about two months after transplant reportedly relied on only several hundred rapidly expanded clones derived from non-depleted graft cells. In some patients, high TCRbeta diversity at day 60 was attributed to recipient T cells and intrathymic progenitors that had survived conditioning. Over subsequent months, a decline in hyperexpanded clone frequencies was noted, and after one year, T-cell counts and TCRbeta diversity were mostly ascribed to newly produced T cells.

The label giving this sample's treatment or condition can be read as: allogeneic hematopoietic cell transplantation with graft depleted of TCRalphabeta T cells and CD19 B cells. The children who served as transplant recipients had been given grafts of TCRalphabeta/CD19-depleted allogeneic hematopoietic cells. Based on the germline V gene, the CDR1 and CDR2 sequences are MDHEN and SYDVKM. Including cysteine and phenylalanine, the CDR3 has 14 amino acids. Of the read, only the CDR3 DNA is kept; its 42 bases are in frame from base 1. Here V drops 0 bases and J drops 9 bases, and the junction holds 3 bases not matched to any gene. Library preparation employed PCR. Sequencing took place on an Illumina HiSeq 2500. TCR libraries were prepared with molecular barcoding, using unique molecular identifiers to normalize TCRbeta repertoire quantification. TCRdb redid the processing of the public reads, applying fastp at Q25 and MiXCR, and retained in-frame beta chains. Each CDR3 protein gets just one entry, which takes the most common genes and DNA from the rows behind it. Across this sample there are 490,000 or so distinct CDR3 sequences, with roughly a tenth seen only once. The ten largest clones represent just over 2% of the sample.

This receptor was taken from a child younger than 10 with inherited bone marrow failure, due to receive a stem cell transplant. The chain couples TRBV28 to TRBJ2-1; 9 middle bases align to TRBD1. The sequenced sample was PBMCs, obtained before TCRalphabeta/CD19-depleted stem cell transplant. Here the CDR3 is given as CASSLWRQGGEQFF. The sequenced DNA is TGTGCCAGCAGTTTATGGAGACAGGGGGGTGAGCAGTTCTTC.